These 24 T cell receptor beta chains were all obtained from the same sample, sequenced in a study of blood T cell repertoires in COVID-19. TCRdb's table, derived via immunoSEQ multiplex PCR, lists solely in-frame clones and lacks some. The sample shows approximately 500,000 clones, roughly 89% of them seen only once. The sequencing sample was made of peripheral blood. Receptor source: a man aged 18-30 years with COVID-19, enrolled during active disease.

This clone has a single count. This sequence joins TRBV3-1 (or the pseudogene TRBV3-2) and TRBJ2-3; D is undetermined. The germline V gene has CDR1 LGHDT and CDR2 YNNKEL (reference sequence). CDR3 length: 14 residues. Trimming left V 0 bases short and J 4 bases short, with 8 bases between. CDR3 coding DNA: TGTGCCAGCAGCCAAGAGACTGGAGCAGATACGCAGTATTTT. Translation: CASSQETGADTQYF.

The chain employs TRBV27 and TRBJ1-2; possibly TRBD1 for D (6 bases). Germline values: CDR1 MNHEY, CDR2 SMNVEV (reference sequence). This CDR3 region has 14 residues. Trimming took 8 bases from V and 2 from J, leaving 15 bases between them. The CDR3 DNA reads TGTGCCAGCGGATACAGGGCACAAAACTATGGCTACACCTTC. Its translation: CASGYRAQNYGYTF.

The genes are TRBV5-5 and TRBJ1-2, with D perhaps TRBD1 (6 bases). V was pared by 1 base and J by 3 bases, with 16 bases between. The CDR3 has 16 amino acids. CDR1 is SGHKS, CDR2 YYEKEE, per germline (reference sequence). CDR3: CASSLWAAKGDYGYTF. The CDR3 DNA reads TGTGCCAGCAGCTTGTGGGCAGCCAAGGGGGACTATGGCTACACCTTC.

The CDR3 region is CASSYNPGGAGANVLTF. The CDR3 DNA is TGCGCCAGCTCATATAACCCGGGGGGCGCAGGGGCCAACGTCCTGACTTTC. This chain uses TRBV5-1 with TRBJ2-6; D might be TRBD2 (7 bases). V gave up 7 bases and J gave up 4 bases, with 21 bases separating them. Germline V lookup: CDR1 SGHRS, CDR2 YFSETQ. The CDR3 loop spans 17 amino acids.

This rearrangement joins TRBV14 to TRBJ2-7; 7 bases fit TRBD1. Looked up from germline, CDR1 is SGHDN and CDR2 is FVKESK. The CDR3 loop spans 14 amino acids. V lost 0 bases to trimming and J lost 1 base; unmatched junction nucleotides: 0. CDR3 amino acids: CASSQEDRSYEQYF. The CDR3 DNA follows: TGTGCCAGCAGCCAAGAGGACAGGTCCTACGAGCAGTACTTC.

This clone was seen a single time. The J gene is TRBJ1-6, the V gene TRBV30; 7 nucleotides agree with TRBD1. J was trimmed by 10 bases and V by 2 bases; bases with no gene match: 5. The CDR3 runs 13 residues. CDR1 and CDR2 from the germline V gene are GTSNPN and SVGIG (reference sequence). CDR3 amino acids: CAWSSDRESPLHF. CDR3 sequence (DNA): TGTGCCTGGAGTTCAGACAGGGAGTCACCCCTCCACTTT. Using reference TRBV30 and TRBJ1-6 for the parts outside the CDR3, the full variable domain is SQTIHQWPATLVQPVGSPLSLECTVEGTSNPNLYWYRQAAGRGLQLLFYSVGIGQISSEVPQNLSASRPQDRQFILSSKKLLLSDSGFYLCAWSSDRESPLHFGNGTRLTVT.

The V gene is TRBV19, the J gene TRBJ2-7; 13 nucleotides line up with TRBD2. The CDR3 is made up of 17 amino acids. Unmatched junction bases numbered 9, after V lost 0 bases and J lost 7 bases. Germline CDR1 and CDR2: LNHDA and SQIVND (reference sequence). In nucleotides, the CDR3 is TGTGCCAGTAGTATAGAGGGACTAGCGGGGCCGAGCGGGGAGCAGTACTTC. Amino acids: CASSIEGLAGPSGEQYF.

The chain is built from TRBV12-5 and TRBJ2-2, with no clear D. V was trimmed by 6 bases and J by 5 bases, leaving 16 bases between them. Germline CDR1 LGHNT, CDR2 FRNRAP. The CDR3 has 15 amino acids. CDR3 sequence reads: CASGPFGFGTGELFF. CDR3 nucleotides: TGTGCTAGTGGACCGTTCGGGTTTGGTACCGGGGAGCTGTTTTTT.

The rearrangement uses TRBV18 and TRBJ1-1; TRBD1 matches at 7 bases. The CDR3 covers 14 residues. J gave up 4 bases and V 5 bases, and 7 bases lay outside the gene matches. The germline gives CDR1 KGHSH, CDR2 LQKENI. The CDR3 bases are TGTGCCAGCTCAAATGACAGGGCCAGCACTGAAGCTTTCTTT. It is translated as CASSNDRASTEAFF. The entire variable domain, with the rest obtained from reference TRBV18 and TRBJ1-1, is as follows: NAGVMQNPRHLVRRRGQEARLRCSPMKGHSHVYWYRQLPEEGLKFMVYLQKENIIDESGMPKERFSAEFPKEGPSILRIQQVVRGDSAAYFCASSNDRASTEAFFGQGTRLTVV.

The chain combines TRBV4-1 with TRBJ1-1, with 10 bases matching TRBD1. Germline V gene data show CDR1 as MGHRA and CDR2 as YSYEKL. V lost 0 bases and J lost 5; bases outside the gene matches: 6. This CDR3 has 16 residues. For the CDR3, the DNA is TGCGCCAGCAGCCAAGAACGGACAGGGGGAGCGACTGAAGCTTTCTTT. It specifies CASSQERTGGATEAFF.

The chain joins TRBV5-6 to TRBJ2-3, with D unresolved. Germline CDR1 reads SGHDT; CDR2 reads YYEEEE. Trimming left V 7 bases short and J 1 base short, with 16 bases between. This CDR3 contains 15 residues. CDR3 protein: CASAPPQHGTDTQYF. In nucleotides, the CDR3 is TGTGCCAGCGCCCCACCCCAACACGGCACAGATACGCAGTATTTT.

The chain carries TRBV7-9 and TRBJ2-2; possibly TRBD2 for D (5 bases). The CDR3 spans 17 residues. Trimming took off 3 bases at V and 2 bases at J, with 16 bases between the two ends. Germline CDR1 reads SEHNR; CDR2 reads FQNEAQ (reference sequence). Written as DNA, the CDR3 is TGTGCCAGCAGCTTGTTAGGTGGGAGCACTAACACCGGGGAGCTGTTTTTT. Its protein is CASSLLGGSTNTGELFF.

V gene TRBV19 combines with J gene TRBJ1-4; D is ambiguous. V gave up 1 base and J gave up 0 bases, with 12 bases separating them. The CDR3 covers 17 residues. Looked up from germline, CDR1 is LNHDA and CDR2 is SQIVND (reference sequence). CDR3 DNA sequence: TGTGCCAGTAGTATAGGTTCCCGCGGAGCAACTAATGAAAAACTGTTTTTT. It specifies CASSIGSRGATNEKLFF.

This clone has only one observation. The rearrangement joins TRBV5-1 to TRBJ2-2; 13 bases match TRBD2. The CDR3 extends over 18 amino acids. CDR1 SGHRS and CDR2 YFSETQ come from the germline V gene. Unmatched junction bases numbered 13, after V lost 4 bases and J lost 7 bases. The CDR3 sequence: CASSRQLPGLAGDGELFF. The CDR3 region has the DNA TGCGCCAGCAGCCGTCAGCTCCCCGGACTAGCGGGGGACGGGGAGCTGTTTTTT.

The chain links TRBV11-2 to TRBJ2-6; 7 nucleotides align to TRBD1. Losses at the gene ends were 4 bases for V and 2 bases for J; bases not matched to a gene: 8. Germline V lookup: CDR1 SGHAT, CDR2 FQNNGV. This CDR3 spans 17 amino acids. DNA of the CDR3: TGTGCCAGCAGCTCCTGGACAGGCCGAGCTGGGGCCAACGTCCTGACTTTC. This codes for CASSSWTGRAGANVLTF. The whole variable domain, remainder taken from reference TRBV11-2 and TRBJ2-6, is EAGVAQSPRYKIIEKRQSVAFWCNPISGHATLYWYQQILGQGPKLLIQFQNNGVVDDSQLPKDRFSAERLKGVDSTLKIQPAKLEDSAVYLCASSSWTGRAGANVLTFGAGSRLTVL.

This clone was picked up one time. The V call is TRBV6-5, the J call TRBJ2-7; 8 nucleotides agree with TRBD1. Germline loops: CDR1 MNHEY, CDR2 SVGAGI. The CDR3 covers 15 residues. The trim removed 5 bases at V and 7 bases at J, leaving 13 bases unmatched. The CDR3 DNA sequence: TGTGCCAGCAGTACTCGGACAGGGCCCTCTAGGGAGCAGTACTTC. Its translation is CASSTRTGPSREQYF.

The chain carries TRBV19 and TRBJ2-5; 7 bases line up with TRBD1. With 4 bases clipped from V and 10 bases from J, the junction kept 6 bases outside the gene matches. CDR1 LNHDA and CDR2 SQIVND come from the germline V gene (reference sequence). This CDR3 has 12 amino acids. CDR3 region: CASSTDRAIQYF. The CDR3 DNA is TGTGCCAGTAGTACCGACAGGGCGATCCAGTACTTC.

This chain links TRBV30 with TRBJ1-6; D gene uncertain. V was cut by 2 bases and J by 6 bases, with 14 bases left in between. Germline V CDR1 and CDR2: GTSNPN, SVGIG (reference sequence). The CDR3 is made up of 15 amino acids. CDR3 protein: CAWSPLTRRNSPLHF. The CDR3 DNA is TGTGCCTGGAGTCCCCTGACGAGGCGTAATTCACCCCTCCACTTT.

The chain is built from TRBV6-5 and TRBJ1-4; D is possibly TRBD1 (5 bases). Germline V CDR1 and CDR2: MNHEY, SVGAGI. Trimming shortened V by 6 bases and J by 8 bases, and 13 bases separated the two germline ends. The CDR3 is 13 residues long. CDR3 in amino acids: CASSPGYREKLFF. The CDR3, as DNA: TGTGCCAGCAGCCCAGGGTATAGGGAAAAACTGTTTTTT.

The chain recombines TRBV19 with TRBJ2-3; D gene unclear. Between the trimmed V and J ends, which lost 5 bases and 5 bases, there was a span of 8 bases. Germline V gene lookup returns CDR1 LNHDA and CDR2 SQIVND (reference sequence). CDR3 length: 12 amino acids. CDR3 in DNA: TGTGCCAGTAGTCTGATCGGAGATACGCAGTATTTT. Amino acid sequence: CASSLIGDTQYF. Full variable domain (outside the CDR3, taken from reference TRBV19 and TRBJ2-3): DGGITQSPKYLFRKEGQNVTLSCEQNLNHDAMYWYRQDPGQGLRLIYYSQIVNDFQKGDIAEGYSVSREKKESFPLTVTSAQKNPTAFYLCASSLIGDTQYFGPGTRLTVL.

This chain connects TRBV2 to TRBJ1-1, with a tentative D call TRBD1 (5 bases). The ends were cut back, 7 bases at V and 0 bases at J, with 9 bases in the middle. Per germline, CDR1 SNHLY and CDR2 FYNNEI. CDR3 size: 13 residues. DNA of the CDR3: TGTGCCAGCACTAAGGGGATGAACACTGAAGCTTTCTTT. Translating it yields CASTKGMNTEAFF.

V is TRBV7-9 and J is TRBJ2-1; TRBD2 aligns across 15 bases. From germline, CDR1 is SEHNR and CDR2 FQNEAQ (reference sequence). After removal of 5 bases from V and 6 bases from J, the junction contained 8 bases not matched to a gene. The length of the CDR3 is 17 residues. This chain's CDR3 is CASSTRTSGGVGNEQFF. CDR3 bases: TGTGCCAGCAGCACCCGGACTAGCGGGGGGGTGGGCAATGAGCAGTTCTTC.

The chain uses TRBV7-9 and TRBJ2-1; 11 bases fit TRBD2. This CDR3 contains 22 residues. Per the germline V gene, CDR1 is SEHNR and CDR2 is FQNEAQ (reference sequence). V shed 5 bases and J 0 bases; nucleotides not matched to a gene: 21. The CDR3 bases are TGTGCCAGCAGCACTACAGGGCCTGGGCTAGCGGGAGGCCTGAGCTCCTACAATGAGCAGTTCTTC. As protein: CASSTTGPGLAGGLSSYNEQFF.

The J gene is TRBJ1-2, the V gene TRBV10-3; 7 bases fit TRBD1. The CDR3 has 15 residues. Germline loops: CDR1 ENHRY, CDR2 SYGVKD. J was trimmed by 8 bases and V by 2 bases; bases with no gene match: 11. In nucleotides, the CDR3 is TGTGCCATCAGTGAGACCAATTTACAGGGGAACGGCTACACCTTC. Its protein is CAISETNLQGNGYTF.